This TCR beta chain was documented in a study of blood T cell repertoires in COVID-19. Across the whole study: The samples span acute and convalescent COVID-19 from the United States, Italy and Spain. PBMCs, B-cell-depleted T cells, or T cells provided the cDNA or gDNA that made up the material.

In the source study's methods: Estimation of nucleated cell counts relied on the amplification of reference gene primers. Produced via immunoSEQ multiplex PCR; TCRdb's table is partial and in-frame only. The DNA gave D and trimming, while V, J and clone size come from that table. Among 40,000 to 45,000 clones listed, approximately 87% were seen once. Seattle cases were enrolled at active infection and followed longitudinally. Germline values: CDR1 SGDLS, CDR2 YYNGEE. The CDR3 loop spans 16 amino acids. Trimming stripped 1 base from V and 2 bases from J, with 15 bases between. The sequencing input was peripheral blood. The source is a man in his forties with COVID-19, enrolled during active disease. The chain joins TRBV9 to TRBJ2-5; D may be TRBD2 (5 bases). For the CDR3, the DNA is TGTGCCAGCAGCGTATCGTTCGGACGGGATCAAGAGACCCAGTACTTC. It yields the protein CASSVSFGRDQETQYF.